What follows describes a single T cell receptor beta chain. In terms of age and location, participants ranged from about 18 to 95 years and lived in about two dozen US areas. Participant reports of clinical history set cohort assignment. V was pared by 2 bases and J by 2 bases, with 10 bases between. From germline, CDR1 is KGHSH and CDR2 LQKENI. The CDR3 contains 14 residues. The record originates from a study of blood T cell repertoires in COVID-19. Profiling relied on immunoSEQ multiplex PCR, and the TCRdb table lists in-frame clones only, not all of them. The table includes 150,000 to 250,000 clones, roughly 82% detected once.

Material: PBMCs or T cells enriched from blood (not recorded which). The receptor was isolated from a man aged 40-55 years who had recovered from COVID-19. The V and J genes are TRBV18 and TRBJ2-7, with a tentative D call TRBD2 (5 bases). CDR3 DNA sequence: TGTGCCAGCTCACCAGCGGGTTTTGCCTACGAGCAGTACGTC. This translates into CASSPAGFAYEQYV.